Listed here are 2 T cell receptor beta chains from one sample, sequenced in a study of cytomegalovirus exposure and HLA in healthy donors. The PCR employed 60 Vbeta primers together with 13 Jbeta primers. Generated by immunoSEQ multiplex PCR, the TCRdb table keeps only in-frame clones and is missing some. The table lists about 41,000 clones, 81% of them singletons. The sequencing input was PBMCs. All receptors derive from a man in his fifties or sixties in good health and CMV-seronegative.

In its sample, this clone was seen a few times. The chain recombines TRBV7-9 with TRBJ2-3; D remains ambiguous. The germline CDR1 and CDR2 sequences are SEHNR and FQNEAQ (reference sequence). The CDR3 is made up of 14 amino acids. V lost 5 bases to trimming and J lost 2 bases, with 11 bases between them. The CDR3 DNA reads TGTGCCAGCAGCGTCGCAGGCGCCACAGATACGCAGTATTTT. As protein: CASSVAGATDTQYF.

This clone was counted once. The chain uses TRBV7-9 and TRBJ2-5; D is unresolved. V lost 8 bases to trimming and J lost 0 bases, with 10 bases between them. The CDR3 loop spans 13 amino acids. CDR1 SEHNR and CDR2 FQNEAQ come from the germline V gene (reference sequence). The CDR3 DNA sequence: TGTGCCAGCGGCCAGAAGTACCAAGAGACCCAGTACTTC. Translated: CASGQKYQETQYF.